The source of this T cell receptor (beta chain) is a study of blood T cells in healthy people across ages. Study-level results: Conclusively comparing naive with antigen-experienced cells was impossible with unsorted PBMCs.

The CDR3 has 20 amino acids. Per the germline V gene, CDR1 is SEHNR and CDR2 is FQNEAQ (reference sequence). The ends lost 0 bases at V and 10 bases at J; junction bases unmatched: 21. Drawn from each donor were around 9.1 milliliters of peripheral blood. A sample-barcoded 5' primer and a J-beta primer mix were used in a second PCR of roughly 6 to 11 cycles. One entry per CDR3 protein results from TCRdb running MiXCR on the 5' RACE reads. The data show approximately 800,000 distinct CDR3 sequences, roughly 34% seen once. About this clonotype itself: Its antigen is undetermined.

The TCR was taken from a man aged 18 to 30 in good health. This chain joins TRBV7-9 and TRBJ2-1, with 10 nucleotides matching TRBD2. The source material was blood. The CDR3 sequence is CASSLAGGLAADANPKEQFF. The CDR3, as DNA: TGTGCCAGCAGCTTAGCGGGTGGACTAGCGGCAGACGCCAACCCCAAGGAGCAGTTCTTC.